These 3 T cell receptor beta chains came from one sample sequenced in a study of cytomegalovirus exposure and HLA in healthy donors. Both 60 Vbeta primers and 13 Jbeta primers went into the PCR. Repertoires were generated with immunoSEQ multiplex PCR, while TCRdb's copy carries only in-frame clones and drops some. The table lists 150,000 to 200,000 clones, about 80% of them singletons. Sequenced material: PBMCs. All receptors derive from a woman aged 40 to 50 in good health and CMV-seronegative.

The chain is built from TRBV9 and TRBJ2-5, with TRBD2 as a possible D gene (5 bases). Trimming left V 0 bases short and J 4 bases short, with 16 bases between. The CDR3 spans 16 residues. From germline, CDR1 is SGDLS and CDR2 YYNGEE. CDR3 sequence reads: CASSVGAGEVGETQYF. The CDR3 bases are TGTGCCAGCAGCGTAGGGGCCGGGGAAGTCGGAGAGACCCAGTACTTC.

The chain combines TRBV11-2 with TRBJ1-2, with D possibly matching TRBD1 (6 bases). Per germline, CDR1 SGHAT and CDR2 FQNNGV. This CDR3 has 13 residues. Trimming took off 5 bases at V and 8 bases at J, with 15 bases between the two ends. The CDR3 DNA reads TGTGCCAGCAGCCCTGACAGGTTGCGCGGCTACACCTTC. Protein product: CASSPDRLRGYTF.

This chain joins TRBV19 and TRBJ2-5; tentative D call: TRBD1 (6 bases). The germline V gene encodes CDR1 LNHDA and CDR2 SQIVND (reference sequence). This CDR3 spans 15 amino acids. V was trimmed by 4 bases and J by 7 bases, leaving 19 bases between them. CDR3 bases: TGTGCCAGTAGTACCTCCCTGCAGGGGTTTGGGACCCAGTACTTC. The encoded protein is CASSTSLQGFGTQYF.